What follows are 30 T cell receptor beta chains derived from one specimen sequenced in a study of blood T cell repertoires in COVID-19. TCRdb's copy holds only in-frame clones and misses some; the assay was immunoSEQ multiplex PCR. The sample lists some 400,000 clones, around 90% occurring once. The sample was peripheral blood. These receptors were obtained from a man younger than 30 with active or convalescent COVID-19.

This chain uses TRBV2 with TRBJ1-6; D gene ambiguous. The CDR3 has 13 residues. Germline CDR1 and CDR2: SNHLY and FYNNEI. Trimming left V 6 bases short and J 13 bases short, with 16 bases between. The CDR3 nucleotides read TGTGCCAGCAGGGGGAGGGCTCCCGGGCCCCTCCACTTT. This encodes CASRGRAPGPLHF. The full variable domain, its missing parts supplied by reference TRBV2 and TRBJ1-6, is EPEVTQTPSHQVTQMGQEVILRCVPISNHLYFYWYRQILGQKVEFLVSFYNNEISEKSEIFDDQFSVERPDGSNFTLKIRSTKLEDSAMYFCASRGRAPGPLHFGNGTRLTVT.

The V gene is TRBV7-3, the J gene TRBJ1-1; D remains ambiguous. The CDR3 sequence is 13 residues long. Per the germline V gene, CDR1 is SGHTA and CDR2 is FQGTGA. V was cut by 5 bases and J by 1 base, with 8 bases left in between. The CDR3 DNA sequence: TGTGCCAGCAGCCAATTCAAGAACACTGAAGCTTTCTTT. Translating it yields CASSQFKNTEAFF.

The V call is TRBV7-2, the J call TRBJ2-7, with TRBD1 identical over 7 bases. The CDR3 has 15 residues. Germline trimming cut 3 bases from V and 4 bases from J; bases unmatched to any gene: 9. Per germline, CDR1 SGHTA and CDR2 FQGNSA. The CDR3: CASSLDRQTSYEQYF. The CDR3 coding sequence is TGTGCCAGCAGCTTGGACAGGCAGACAAGTTACGAGCAGTACTTC.

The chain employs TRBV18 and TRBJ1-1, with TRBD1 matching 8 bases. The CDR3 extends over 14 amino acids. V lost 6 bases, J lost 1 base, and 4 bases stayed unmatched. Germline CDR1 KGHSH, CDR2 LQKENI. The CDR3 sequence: CASSKTGANTEAFF. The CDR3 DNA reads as TGTGCCAGCTCCAAGACAGGGGCGAACACTGAAGCTTTCTTT.

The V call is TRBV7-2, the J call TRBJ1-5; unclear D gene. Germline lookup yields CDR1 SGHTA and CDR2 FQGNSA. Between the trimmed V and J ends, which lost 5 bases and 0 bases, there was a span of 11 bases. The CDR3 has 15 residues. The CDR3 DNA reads TGTGCCAGCAGCAAATACAAAGATAGCAATCAGCCCCAGCATTTT. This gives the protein CASSKYKDSNQPQHF.

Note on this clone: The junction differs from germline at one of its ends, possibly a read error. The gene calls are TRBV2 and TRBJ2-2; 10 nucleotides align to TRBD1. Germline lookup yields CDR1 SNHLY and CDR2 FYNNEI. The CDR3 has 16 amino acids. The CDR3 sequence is CASREGTGVNTGELFF. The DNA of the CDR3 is TGTGCCAGCAGGGAAGGGACAGGGGTTAACACCGGGGAGCTGTTTTTT.

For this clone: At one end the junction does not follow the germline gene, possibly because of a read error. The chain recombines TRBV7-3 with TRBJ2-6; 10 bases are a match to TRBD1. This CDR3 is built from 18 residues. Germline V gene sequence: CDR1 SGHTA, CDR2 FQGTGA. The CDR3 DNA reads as TGTGCCAGCAGCCCCCATGGGACAGGGGACTCTGGGGCCAACGTGCTGACTTTC. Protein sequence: CASSPHGTGDSGANVLTF. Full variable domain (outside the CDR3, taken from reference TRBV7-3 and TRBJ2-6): GAGVSQTPSNKVTEKGKYVELRCDPISGHTALYWYRQSLGQGPEFLIYFQGTGAADDSGLPNDRFFAVRPEGSVSTLKIQRTERGDSAVYLCASSPHGTGDSGANVLTFGAGSRLTVL.

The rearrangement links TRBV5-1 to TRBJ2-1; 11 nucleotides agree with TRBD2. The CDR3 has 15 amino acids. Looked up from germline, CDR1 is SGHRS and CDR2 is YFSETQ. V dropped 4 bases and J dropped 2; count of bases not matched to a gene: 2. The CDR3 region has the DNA TGCGCCAGCAGCCTACTAGCGGGAGCCTACAATGAGCAGTTCTTC. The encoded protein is CASSLLAGAYNEQFF.

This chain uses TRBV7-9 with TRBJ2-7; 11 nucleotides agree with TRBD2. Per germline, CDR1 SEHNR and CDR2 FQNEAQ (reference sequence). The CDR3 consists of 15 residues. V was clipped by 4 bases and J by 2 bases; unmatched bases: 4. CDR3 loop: CASSSLAGGTYEQYF. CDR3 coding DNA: TGTGCCAGCAGCTCGCTAGCGGGAGGAACCTACGAGCAGTACTTC.

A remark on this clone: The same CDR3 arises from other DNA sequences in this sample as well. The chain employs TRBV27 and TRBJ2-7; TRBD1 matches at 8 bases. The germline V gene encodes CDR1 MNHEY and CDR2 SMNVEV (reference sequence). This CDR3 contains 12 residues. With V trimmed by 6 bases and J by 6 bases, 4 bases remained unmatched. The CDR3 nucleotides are TGTGCCAGCAGCTTAACAGGGGGCGAGCAGTACTTC. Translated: CASSLTGGEQYF.

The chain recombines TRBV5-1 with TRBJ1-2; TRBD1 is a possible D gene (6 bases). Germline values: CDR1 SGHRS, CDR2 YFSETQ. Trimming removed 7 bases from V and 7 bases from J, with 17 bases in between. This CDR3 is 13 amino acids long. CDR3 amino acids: CASGVRGASGYTF. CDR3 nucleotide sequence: TGCGCCAGCGGGGTCCGGGGGGCCTCTGGCTACACCTTC.

CDR3 loop: CASSFETGLEAFF. The CDR3 region has the DNA TGTGCCAGCAGCTTTGAGACAGGGCTTGAAGCTTTCTTT. The chain is built from TRBV7-9 and TRBJ1-1, with 7 bases identical to TRBD1. This CDR3 contains 13 residues. V shed 3 bases, J shed 7 bases, and the junction held 5 bases outside the gene matches. Germline-derived CDR1 and CDR2 are SEHNR and FQNEAQ (reference sequence). Together with reference TRBV7-9 and TRBJ1-1, the CDR3 gives the full variable domain: DTGVSQNPRHKITKRGQNVTFRCDPISEHNRLYWYRQTLGQGPEFLTYFQNEAQLEKSRLLSDRFSAERPKGSFSTLEIQRTEQGDSAMYLCASSFETGLEAFFGQGTRLTVV.

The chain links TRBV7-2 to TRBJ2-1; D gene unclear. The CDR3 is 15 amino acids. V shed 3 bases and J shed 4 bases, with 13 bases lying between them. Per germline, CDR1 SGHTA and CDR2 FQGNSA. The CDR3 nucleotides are TGTGCCAGCAGCTTTAGTACCCAACCGTACAATGAGCAGTTCTTC. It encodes CASSFSTQPYNEQFF.

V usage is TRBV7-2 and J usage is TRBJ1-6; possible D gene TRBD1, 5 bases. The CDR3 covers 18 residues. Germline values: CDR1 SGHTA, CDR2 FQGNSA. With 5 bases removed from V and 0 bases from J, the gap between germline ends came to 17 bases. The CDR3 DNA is TGTGCCAGCAGCAAAAAGGTGGGGCCAAGCTCCTATAATTCACCCCTCCACTTT. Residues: CASSKKVGPSSYNSPLHF. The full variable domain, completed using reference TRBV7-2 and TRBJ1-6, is GAGVSQSPSNKVTEKGKDVELRCDPISGHTALYWYRQSLGQGLEFLIYFQGNSAPDKSGLPSDRFSAERTGGSVSTLTIQRTQQEDSAVYLCASSKKVGPSSYNSPLHFGNGTRLTVT.

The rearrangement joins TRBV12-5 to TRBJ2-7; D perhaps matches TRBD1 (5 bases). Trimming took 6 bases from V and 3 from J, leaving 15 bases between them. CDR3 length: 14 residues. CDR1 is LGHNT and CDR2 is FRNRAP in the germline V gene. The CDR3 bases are TGTGCTAGTGGATTCGACAGCCATTACTACGAGCAGTACTTC. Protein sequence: CASGFDSHYYEQYF.

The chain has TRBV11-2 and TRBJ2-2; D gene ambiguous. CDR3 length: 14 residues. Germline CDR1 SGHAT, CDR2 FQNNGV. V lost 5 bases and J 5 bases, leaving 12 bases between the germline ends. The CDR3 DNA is TGTGCCAGCAGCGAGCGTAGTCCGACCGGGGAGCTGTTTTTT. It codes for CASSERSPTGELFF.

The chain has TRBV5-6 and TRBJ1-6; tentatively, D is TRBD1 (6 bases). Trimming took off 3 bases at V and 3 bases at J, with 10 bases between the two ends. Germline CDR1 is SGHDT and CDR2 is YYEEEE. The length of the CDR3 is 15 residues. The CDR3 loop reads CASSWRQVYNSPLHF. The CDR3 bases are TGTGCCAGCAGCTGGAGACAGGTCTATAATTCACCCCTCCACTTT.

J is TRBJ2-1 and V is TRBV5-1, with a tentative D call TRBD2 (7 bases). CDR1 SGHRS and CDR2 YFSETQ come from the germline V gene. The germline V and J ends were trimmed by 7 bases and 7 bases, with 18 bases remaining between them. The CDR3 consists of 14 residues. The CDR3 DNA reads TGCGCCAGCGTCGGGGGCGGGGGCACGAATGAGCAGTTCTTC. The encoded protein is CASVGGGGTNEQFF.

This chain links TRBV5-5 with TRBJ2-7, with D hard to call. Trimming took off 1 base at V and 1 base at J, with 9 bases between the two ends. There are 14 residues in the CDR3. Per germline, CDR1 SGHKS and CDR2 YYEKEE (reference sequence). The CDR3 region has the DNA TGTGCCAGCAGCTTGCAGGTCATTTCCTACGAGCAGTACTTC. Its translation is CASSLQVISYEQYF.

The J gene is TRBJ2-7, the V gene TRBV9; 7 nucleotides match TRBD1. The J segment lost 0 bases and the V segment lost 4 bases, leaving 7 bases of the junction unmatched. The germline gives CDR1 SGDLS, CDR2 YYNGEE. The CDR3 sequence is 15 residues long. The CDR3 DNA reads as TGTGCCAGCAGCCCCCGGGACAGCTCCTCCTACGAGCAGTACTTC. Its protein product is CASSPRDSSSYEQYF.

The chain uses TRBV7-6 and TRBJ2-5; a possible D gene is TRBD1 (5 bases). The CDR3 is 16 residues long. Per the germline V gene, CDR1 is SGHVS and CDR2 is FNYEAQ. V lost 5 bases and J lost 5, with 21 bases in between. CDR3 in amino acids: CASSPSHGAVRETQYF. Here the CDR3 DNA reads TGTGCCAGCAGCCCATCCCATGGGGCAGTCCGGGAGACCCAGTACTTC.

In DNA, the CDR3 is TGTGCCAGCAGCCTCGTTGGTTTCGGACTAGACGTTGGTGAGCAGTTCTTC. It codes for CASSLVGFGLDVGEQFF. The chain recombines TRBV2 with TRBJ2-1; 7 bases fit TRBD2. CDR3 size: 17 residues. V shed 6 bases and J 9 bases; nucleotides not matched to a gene: 20. The germline CDR1 and CDR2 sequences are SNHLY and FYNNEI.

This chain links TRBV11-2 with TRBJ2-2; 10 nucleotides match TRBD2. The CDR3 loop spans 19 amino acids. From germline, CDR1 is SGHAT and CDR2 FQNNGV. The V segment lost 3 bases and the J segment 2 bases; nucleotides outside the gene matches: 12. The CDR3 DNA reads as TGTGCCAGCAGCTTGGGGCTAGCGGGGGCCGCAAACAACACCGGGGAGCTGTTTTTT. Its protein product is CASSLGLAGAANNTGELFF.

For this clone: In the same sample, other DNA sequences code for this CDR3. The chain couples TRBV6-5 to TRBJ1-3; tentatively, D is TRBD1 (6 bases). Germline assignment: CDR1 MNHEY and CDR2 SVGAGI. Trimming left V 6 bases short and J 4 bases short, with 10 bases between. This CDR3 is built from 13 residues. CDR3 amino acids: CASSRTVGNTIYF. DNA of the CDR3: TGTGCCAGCAGCAGGACAGTCGGAAACACCATATATTTT.

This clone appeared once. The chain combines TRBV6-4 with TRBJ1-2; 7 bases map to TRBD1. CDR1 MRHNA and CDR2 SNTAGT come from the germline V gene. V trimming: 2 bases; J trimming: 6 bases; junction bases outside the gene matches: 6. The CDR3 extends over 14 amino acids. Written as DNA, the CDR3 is TGTGCCAGCAGTGACCCCGACAGGGTGAATGGCTACACCTTC. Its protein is CASSDPDRVNGYTF.

CDR3 in DNA: TGTGCCAGTAGCCCGGACGCGGGCTATGGCTACACCTTC. This encodes CASSPDAGYGYTF. The chain carries TRBV19 and TRBJ1-2; no clear D. Germline V gene data show CDR1 as LNHDA and CDR2 as SQIVND (reference sequence). The CDR3 totals 13 residues. Trimming removed 6 bases at V and 4 bases at J, with 12 bases between.

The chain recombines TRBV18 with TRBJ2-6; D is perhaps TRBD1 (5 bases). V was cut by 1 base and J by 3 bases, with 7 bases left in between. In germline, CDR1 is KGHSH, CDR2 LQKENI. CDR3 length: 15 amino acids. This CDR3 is CASSPQGVGANVLTF. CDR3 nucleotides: TGTGCCAGCTCACCACAAGGGGTTGGGGCCAACGTCCTGACTTTC.

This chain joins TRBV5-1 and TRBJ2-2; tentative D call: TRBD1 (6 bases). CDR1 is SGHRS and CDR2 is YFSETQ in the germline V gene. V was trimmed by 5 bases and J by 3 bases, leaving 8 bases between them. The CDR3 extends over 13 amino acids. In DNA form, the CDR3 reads TGCGCCAGCAGGACAGGCGACACCGGGGAGCTGTTTTTT. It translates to CASRTGDTGELFF.

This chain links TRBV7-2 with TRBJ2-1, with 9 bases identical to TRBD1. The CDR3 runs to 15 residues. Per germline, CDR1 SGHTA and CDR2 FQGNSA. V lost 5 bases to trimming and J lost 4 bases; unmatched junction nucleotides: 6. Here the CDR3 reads CASSPGQGTYNEQFF. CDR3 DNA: TGTGCCAGCAGCCCCGGACAGGGGACTTACAATGAGCAGTTCTTC.

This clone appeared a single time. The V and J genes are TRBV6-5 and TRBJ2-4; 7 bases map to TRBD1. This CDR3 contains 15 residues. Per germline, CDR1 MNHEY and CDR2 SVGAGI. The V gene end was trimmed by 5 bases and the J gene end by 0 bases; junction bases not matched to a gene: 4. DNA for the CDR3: TGTGCCAGCAGTAGGGACAGCCTAGCCAAAAACATTCAGTACTTC. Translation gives CASSRDSLAKNIQYF.